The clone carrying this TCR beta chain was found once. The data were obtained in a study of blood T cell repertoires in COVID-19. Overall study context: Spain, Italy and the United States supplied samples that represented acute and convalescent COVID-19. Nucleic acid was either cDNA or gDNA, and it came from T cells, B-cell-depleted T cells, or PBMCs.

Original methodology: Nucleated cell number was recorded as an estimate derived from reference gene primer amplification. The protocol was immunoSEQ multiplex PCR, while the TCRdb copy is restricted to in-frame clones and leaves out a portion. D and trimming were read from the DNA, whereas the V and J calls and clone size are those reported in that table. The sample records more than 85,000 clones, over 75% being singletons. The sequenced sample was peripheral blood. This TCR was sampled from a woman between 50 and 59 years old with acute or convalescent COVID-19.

CDR3 residues: CASSIDRVDTEAFF. CDR3 coding DNA: TGTGCCAGTAGTATCGACAGGGTTGATACTGAAGCTTTCTTT. The chain carries TRBV19 and TRBJ1-1; 7 bases fit TRBD1. Per germline, CDR1 LNHDA and CDR2 SQIVND (reference sequence). The J segment lost 5 bases and the V segment lost 3 bases, leaving 6 bases of the junction unmatched. The length of the CDR3 is 14 residues.